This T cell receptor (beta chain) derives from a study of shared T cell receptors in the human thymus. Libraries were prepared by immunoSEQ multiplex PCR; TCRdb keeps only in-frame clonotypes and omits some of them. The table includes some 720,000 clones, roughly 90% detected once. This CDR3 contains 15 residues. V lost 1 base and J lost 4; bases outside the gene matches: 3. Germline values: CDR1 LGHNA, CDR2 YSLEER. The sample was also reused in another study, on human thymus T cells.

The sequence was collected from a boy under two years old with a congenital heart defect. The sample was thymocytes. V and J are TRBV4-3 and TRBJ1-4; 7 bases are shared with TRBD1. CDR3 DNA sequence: TGCGCCAGCAGCCAAGGAAACAGGGGTAATGAAAAACTGTTTTTT. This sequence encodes CASSQGNRGNEKLFF.